This note documents a single T cell receptor beta chain sequence. What it recognizes is unknown. The identical CDR3 is also encoded by other nucleotide sequences in the sample. These data come from a study of cytomegalovirus exposure and HLA in healthy donors. The germline V gene has CDR1 SEHNR and CDR2 FQNEAQ (reference sequence). CDR3 size: 15 residues. V was trimmed by 8 bases and J by 7 bases, leaving 21 bases between them. Though probably carrying unrecorded immune exposures, donors were nominally healthy at sampling. Amplification used 60 Vbeta primers and 13 Jbeta primers. Profiling relied on immunoSEQ multiplex PCR, and the TCRdb table lists in-frame clones only, not all of them. The table lists roughly 180,000 clones, over 60% of them singletons. Study findings and constraints: Donor immune exposure was known only as CMV serostatus.

This clonotype was sampled from a female donor in good health and CMV-seronegative. The V gene is TRBV7-9, the J gene TRBJ1-3; no firm D call. Sequenced: PBMCs. For the CDR3, the DNA is TGTGCCAGCGGTCTAGATAGGCCTGACGGGAACACCATATATTTT. Its protein is CASGLDRPDGNTIYF.